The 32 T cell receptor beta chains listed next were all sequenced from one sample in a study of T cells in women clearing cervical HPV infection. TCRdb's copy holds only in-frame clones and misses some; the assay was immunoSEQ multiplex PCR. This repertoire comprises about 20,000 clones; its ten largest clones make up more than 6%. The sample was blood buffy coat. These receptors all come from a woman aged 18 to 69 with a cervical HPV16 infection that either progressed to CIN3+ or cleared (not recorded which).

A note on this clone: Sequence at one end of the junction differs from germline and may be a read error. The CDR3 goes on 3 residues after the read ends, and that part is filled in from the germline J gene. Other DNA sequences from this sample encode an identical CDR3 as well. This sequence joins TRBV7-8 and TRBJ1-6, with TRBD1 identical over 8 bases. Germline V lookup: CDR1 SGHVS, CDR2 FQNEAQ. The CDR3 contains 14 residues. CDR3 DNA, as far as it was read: TGTGCCAGCAGCCCGGGACAGGTCAATTCGCCC. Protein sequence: CASSPGQVNSP. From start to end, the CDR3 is CASSPGQVNSPLHF.

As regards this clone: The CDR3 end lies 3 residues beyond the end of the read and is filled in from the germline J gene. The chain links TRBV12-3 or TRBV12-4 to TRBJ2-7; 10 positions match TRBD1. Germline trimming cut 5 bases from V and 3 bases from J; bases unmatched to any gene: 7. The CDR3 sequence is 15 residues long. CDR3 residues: CASSVSGTGVYEQYF. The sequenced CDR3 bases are TGTGCCAGCAGTGTATCCGGGACAGGGGTCTACGAG.

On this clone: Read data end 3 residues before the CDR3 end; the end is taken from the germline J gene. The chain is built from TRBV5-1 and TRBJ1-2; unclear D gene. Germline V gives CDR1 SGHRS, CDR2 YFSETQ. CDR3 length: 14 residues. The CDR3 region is CASSEAEGFGDYTF. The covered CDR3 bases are TGCGCCAGCAGTGAAGCGGAAGGGTTTGGTGAC.

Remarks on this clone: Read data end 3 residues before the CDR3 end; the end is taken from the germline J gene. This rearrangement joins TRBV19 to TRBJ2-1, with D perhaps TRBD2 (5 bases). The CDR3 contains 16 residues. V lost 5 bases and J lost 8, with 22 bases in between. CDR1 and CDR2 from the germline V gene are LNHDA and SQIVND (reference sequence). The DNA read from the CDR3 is TGTGCCAGTAGTCGGACTTCCGGGCCCCGCAACGATGAG. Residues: CASSRTSGPRNDE. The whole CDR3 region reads CASSRTSGPRNDEQFF.

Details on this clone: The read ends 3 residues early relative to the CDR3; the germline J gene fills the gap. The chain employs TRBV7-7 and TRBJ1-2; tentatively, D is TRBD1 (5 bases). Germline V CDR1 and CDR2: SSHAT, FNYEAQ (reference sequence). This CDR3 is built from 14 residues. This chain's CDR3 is CASSLGLAGDTYTF. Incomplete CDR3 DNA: TGTGCCAGCAGCCTGGGACTAGCGGGAGATACC.

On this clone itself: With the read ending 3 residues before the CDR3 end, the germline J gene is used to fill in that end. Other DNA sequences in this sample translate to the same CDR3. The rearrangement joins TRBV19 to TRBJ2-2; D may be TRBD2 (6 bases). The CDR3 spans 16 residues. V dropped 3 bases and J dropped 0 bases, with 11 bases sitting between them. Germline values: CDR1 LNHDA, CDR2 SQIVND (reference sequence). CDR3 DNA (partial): TGTGCCAGTAGTATGGGTAGCGGAGCGAACACCGGGGAG. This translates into CASSMGSGANTGE. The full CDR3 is CASSMGSGANTGELFF.

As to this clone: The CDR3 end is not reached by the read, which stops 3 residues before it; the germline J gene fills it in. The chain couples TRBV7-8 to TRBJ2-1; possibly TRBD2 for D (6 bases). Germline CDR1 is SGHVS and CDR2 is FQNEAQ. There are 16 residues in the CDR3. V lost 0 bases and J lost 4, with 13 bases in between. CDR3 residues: CASSLAARGGYNEQFF. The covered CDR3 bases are TGTGCCAGCAGCTTAGCCGCCCGAGGAGGGTACAATGAG.

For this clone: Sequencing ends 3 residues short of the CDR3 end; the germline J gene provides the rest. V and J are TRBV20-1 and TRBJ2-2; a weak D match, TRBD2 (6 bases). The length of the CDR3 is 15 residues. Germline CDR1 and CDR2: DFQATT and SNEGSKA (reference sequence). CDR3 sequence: CSARTPGVRDSPLFF. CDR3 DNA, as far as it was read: TGCAGTGCTAGAACCCCGGGGGTCCGGGATTCACCG.

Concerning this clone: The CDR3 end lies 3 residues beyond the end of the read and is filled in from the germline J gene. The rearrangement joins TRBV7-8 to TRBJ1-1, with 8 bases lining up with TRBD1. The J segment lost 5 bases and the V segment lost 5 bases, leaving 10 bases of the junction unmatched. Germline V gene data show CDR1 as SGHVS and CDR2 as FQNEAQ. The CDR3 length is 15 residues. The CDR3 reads CASSLRTGLVTEAFF. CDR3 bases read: TGTGCCAGCAGCCTAAGGACAGGGTTAGTGACTGAA.

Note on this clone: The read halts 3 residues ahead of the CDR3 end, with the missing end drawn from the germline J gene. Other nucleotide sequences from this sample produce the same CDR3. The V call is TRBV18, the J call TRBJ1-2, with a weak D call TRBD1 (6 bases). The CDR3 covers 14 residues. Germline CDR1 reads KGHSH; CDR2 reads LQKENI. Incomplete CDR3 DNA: TGTGCCAGCTCACCACCGGCAGGGGTCTACGAC. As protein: CASSPPAGVYD. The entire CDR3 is CASSPPAGVYDYTF.

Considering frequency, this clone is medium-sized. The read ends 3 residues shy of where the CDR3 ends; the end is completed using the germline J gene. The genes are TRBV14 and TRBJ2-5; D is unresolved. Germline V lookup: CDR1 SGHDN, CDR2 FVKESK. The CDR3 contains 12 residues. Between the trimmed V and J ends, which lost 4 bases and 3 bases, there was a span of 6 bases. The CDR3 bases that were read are TGTGCCAGCAGCCTTAGGGAAGAGACC. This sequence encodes CASSLREET. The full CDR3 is CASSLREETQYF.

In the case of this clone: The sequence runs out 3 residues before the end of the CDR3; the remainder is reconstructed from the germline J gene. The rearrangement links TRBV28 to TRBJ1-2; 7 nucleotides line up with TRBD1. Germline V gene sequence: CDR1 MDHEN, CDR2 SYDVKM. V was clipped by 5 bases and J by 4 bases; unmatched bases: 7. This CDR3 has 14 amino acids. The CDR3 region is CASSLRQGLYGYTF. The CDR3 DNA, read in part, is TGTGCCAGCAGTCTCCGACAGGGACTCTATGGC.

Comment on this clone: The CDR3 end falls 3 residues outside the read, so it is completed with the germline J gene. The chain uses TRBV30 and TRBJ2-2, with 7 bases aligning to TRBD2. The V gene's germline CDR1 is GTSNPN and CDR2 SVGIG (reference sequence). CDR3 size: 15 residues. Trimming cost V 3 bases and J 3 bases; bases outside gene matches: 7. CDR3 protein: CAWRPGGRDTGELFF. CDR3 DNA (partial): TGTGCCTGGAGGCCAGGCGGGAGAGACACCGGGGAG.

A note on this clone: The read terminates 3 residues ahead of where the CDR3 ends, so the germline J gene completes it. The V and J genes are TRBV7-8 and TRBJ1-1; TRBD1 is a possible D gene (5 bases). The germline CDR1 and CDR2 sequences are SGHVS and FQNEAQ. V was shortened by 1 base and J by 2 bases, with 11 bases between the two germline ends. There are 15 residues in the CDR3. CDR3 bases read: TGTGCCAGCAGCTTAGGGTCCGGGGGAAACACTGAA. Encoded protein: CASSLGSGGNTE. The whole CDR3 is CASSLGSGGNTEAFF.

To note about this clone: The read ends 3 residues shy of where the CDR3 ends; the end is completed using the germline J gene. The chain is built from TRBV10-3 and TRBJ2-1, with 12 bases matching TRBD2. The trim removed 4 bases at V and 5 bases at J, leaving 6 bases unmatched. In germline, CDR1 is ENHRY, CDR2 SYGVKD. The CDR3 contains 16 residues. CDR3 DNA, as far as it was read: TGTGCCATCAGTGGCGGGGGACTAGCGGGCCACAATGAG. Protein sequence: CAISGGGLAGHNE. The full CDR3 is CAISGGGLAGHNEQFF.

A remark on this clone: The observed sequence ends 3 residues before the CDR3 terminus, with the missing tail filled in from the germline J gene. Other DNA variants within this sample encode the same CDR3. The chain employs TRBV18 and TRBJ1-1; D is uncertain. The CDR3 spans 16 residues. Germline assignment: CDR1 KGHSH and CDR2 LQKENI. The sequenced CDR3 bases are TGTGCCAGCTCACCACCGTTAGCGGGAGTAGGAGAGACC. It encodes CASSPPLAGVGET. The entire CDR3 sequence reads CASSPPLAGVGETAFF.

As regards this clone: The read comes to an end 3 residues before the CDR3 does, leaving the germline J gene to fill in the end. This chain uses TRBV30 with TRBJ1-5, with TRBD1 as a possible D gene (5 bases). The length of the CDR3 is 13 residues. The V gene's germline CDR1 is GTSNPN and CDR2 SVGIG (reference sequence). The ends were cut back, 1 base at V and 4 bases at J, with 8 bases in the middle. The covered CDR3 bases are TGTGCCTGGAGTGCAGGGATGAATCAGCCC. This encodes CAWSAGMNQP. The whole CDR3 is CAWSAGMNQPQHF.

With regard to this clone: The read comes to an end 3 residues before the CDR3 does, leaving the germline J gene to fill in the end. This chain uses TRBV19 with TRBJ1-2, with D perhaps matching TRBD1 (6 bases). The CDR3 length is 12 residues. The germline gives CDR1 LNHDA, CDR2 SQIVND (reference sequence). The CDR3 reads CASSRDTDDYTF. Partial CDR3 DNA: TGTGCCAGTAGTAGGGACACCGACGAC.

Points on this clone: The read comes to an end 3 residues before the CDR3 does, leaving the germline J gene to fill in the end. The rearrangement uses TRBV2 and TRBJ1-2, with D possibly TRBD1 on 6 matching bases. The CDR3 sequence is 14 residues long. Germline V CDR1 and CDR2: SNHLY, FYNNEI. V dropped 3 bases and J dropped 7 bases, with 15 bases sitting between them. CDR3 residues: CASSEMGAAGGYTF. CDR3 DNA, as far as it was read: TGTGCCAGCAGTGAGATGGGGGCAGCCGGTGGC.

CDR3 residues: CASSYSGRGSQETQYF. The sequenced CDR3 bases are TGTGCCAGCAGTTATTCTGGGAGGGGGTCCCAAGAGACC. The chain carries TRBV6-2 or TRBV6-3 and TRBJ2-5; maybe TRBD2 (7 bases). The read terminates 3 residues ahead of where the CDR3 ends, so the germline J gene completes it. The CDR3 covers 16 residues. Germline-derived CDR1 and CDR2 are MNHEY and SVGEGT. V dropped 3 bases and J dropped 1 base, with 15 bases sitting between them.

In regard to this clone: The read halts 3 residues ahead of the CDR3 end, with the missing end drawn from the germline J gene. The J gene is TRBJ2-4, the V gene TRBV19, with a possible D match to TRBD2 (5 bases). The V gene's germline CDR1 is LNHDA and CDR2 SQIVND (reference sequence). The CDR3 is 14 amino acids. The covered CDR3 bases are TGTGCCAGTAGTATAGCAGGCGGTGACTATGGT. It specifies CASSIAGGDYG. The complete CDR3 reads CASSIAGGDYGQYF.

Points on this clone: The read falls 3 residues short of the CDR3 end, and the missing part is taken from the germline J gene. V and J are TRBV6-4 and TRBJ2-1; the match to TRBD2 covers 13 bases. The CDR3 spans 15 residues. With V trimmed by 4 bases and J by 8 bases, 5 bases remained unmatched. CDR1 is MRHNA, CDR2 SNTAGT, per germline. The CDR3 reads CASSGGLAGRDEQFF. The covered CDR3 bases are TGTGCCAGCAGTGGGGGACTAGCGGGAAGGGATGAG.

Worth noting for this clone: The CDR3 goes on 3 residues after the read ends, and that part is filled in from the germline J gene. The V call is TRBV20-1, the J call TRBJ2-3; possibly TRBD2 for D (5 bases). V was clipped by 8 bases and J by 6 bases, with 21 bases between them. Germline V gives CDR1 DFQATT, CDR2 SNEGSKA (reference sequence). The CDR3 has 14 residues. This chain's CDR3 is CSTFQPLAGDTQYF. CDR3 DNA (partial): TGCAGTACTTTCCAACCGCTAGCAGGTGATACG.

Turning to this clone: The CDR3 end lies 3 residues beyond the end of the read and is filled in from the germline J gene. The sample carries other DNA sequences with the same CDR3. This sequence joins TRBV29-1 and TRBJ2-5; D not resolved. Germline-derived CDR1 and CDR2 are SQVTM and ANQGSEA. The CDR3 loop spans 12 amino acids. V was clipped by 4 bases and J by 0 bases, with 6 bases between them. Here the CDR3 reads CSVASDQETQYF. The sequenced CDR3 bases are TGCAGCGTTGCGAGCGACCAAGAGACC.

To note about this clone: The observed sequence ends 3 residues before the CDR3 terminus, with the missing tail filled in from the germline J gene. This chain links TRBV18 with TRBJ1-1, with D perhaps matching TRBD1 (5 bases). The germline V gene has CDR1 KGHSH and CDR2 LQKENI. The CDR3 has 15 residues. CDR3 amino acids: CASSPGVGGEETAFF. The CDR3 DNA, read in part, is TGTGCCAGCTCACCTGGGGTTGGAGGGGAAGAGACA.

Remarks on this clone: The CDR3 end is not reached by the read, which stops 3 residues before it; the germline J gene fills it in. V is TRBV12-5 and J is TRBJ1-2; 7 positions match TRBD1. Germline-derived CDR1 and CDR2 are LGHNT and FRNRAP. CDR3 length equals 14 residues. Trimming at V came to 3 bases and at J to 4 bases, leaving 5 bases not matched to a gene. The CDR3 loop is CASGFHRGLYGYTF. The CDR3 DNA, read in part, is TGTGCTAGTGGTTTTCACAGGGGCCTCTATGGC.

The part of the CDR3 DNA that was read is TGTGCCAGTGGATACAGGGGAGAGAACACTGAA. Translation: CASGYRGENTE. The CDR3 as a whole reads CASGYRGENTEAFF. This sequence joins TRBV19 and TRBJ1-1, with 7 bases lining up with TRBD1. The sequenced fragment ends 3 residues before the CDR3 boundary, so the rest is inferred from the germline J gene. The V and J ends lost 8 bases and 1 base, in that order; junction bases with no gene match: 7. CDR1 and CDR2 (germline): LNHDA, SQIVND (reference sequence). The CDR3 sequence is 14 residues long.

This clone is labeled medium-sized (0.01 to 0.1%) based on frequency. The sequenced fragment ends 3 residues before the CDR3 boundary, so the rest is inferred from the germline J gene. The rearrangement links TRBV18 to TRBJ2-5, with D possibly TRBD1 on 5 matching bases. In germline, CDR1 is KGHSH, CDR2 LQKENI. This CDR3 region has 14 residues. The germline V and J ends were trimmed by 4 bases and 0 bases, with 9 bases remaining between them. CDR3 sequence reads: CASSRQPYQETQYF. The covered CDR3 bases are TGTGCCAGCTCACGACAGCCCTACCAAGAGACC.

The CDR3 bases that were read are TGCAGTGCTAGGGGGACCGAGACAGGGGGCCGCGAG. This encodes CSARGTETGGRE. The full CDR3 protein reads CSARGTETGGREQYF. V gene TRBV20-1 combines with J gene TRBJ2-7, with TRBD1 matching 10 bases. The read finishes 3 residues shy of the CDR3 end, and the germline J gene is used to complete it. Losses at the gene ends were 3 bases for V and 6 bases for J; bases not matched to a gene: 11. The CDR3 runs 15 residues. Per the germline V gene, CDR1 is DFQATT and CDR2 is SNEGSKA (reference sequence).

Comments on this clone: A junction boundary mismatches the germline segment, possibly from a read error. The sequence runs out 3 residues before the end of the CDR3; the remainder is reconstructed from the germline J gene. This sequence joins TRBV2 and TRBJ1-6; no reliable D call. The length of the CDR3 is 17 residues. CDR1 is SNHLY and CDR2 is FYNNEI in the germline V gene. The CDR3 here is CASSSLTGSSYNSSLHF. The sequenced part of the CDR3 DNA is TGTGCCAGCAGTTCGCTGACGGGGAGCTCCTATAATTCATCC.

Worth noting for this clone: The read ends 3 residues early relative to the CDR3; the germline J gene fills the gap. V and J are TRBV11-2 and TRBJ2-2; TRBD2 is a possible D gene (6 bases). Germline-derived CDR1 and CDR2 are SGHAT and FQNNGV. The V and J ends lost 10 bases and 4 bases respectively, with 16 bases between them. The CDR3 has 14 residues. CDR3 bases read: TGTGCCACCCACGACGGGGGAGTCACCGGGGAG. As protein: CATHDGGVTGE. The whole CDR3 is CATHDGGVTGELFF.

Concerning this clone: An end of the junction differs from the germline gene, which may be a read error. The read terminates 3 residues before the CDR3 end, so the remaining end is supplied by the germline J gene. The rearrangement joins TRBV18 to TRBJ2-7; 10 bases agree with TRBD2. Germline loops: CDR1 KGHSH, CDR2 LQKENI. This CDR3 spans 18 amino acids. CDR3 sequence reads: CTSSPLASGSVSSYEQYF. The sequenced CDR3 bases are TGTACCAGCTCACCACTGGCTAGCGGGAGCGTAAGCTCCTACGAG. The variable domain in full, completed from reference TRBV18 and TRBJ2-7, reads NAGVMQNPRHLVRRRGQEARLRCSPMKGHSHVYWYRQLPEEGLKFMVYLQKENIIDESGMPKERFSAEFPKEGPSILRIQQVVRGDSAAYFCTSSPLASGSVSSYEQYFGPGTRLTVT.